The next 21 T cell receptor beta chains were all read from a single sample in a study of human T cells and chemical hapten exposure. In TCRdb, the RACE reads were re-called with MiXCR into one record per CDR3 protein. Among about 37,000 distinct CDR3 sequences, 5% to 7% were seen once, and the ten largest hold roughly 9.5%. The time point was: patch test 1, 2 weeks after DPC sensitization. Treatment described: therapeutic diphenylcyclopropenone sensitization with weekly scalp DPC. Researchers extracted total RNA from unfractionated whole blood. The sequences come from whole blood, collected in connection with sensitization to the hapten diphenylcyclopropenone (DPC). The receptors were gathered from a young woman with alopecia areata. Some clones in this sample may be carry-over from other donors' samples.

In this sample, this clonotype turned up many times. This chain uses TRBV9 with TRBJ2-1; 10 bases match TRBD2. The germline V gene encodes CDR1 SGDLS and CDR2 YYNGEE. After removal of 1 base from V and 7 bases from J, the junction contained 5 bases not matched to a gene. There are 15 residues in the CDR3. The DNA of the CDR3 is TGTGCCAGCAGCGTATGGCTAGCGGGGGCTAATGAGCAGTTCTTC. Translated: CASSVWLAGANEQFF.

This clonotype was picked up many times. The chain joins TRBV6-5 to TRBJ1-6; 9 nucleotides line up with TRBD1. V was clipped by 7 bases and J by 9 bases; unmatched bases: 1. This CDR3 contains 12 residues. Germline CDR1 reads MNHEY; CDR2 reads SVGAGI. CDR3 nucleotide sequence: TGTGCCAGCATGACAGGGGGTTCACCCCTCCACTTT. The encoded protein is CASMTGGSPLHF.

This clonotype was seen at least ten times. This rearrangement joins TRBV27 to TRBJ1-2, with 11 bases aligning to TRBD1. The CDR3 is 15 residues long. Trimming took 4 bases from V and 4 from J; bases not matched to a gene: 5. Germline V gene lookup returns CDR1 MNHEY and CDR2 SMNVEV (reference sequence). CDR3 amino acids: CASSYKGQGAYGYTF. In DNA form, the CDR3 reads TGTGCCAGCAGTTACAAAGGACAGGGGGCCTATGGCTACACCTTC.

This clonotype came up many times. This chain connects TRBV18 to TRBJ1-2; D ambiguous. Trimming took 6 bases from V and 4 from J, leaving 12 bases between them. Per the germline V gene, CDR1 is KGHSH and CDR2 is LQKENI. The CDR3 totals 13 residues. The CDR3 here is CASSPPIFYGYTF. DNA of the CDR3: TGTGCCAGCTCGCCGCCCATCTTCTATGGCTACACCTTC.

This clonotype was seen a handful of times. The chain couples TRBV29-1 to TRBJ2-4; a weak D match, TRBD1 (5 bases). The CDR3 spans 16 residues. The germline CDR1 and CDR2 sequences are SQVTM and ANQGSEA. V gave up 6 bases and J gave up 3 bases, with 21 bases separating them. This CDR3 reads CSVRRAAGQVKNIQYF. DNA of the CDR3: TGCAGCGTCCGAAGGGCCGCAGGGCAGGTCAAAAACATTCAGTACTTC.

This clonotype has at least ten counts. J is TRBJ1-1 and V is TRBV27; TRBD1 agrees at 7 bases. This CDR3 spans 14 amino acids. V gave up 7 bases and J gave up 2 bases; unmatched junction bases: 7. Germline V lookup: CDR1 MNHEY, CDR2 SMNVEV (reference sequence). The CDR3 sequence is CASTVQGTNTEAFF. The CDR3 DNA reads as TGTGCCAGCACCGTACAGGGGACAAACACTGAAGCTTTCTTT.

In this sample, this clonotype turned up a few times. J is TRBJ1-1 and V is TRBV12-3 or TRBV12-4; D is unclear. The length of the CDR3 is 14 residues. Deletions cut 0 bases from V and 1 base from J, with 6 bases between. The CDR3 reads CASSLALRNTEAFF. CDR3 sequence (DNA): TGTGCCAGCAGTTTAGCGTTGAGGAACACTGAAGCTTTCTTT.

This clonotype was found a few times. The chain has TRBV11-3 and TRBJ2-3, with 10 bases lining up with TRBD2. The length of the CDR3 is 15 residues. Unmatched junction bases numbered 4, after V lost 1 base and J lost 6 bases. The germline V gene encodes CDR1 SGHNT and CDR2 YENEEA. The CDR3 sequence is CASSLGETSGDTQYF. Here the CDR3 DNA reads TGTGCCAGCAGCTTAGGGGAGACTAGCGGGGATACGCAGTATTTT.

The genes are TRBV5-6 and TRBJ2-1; D unresolved. This CDR3 is built from 13 residues. V lost 3 bases to trimming and J lost 5 bases, with 9 bases between them. Germline CDR1 and CDR2: SGHDT and YYEEEE. The CDR3 sequence: CASSYGRHNEQFF. CDR3 DNA: TGTGCCAGCAGCTACGGACGACACAATGAGCAGTTCTTC.

This clonotype was detected ten times or more. The rearrangement joins TRBV7-9 to TRBJ1-2; 7 nucleotides line up with TRBD1. The CDR3 covers 16 residues. Germline-derived CDR1 and CDR2 are SEHNR and FQNEAQ (reference sequence). Trimming at V came to 4 bases and at J to 8 bases, leaving 16 bases not matched to a gene. The DNA of the CDR3 is TGTGCCAGCAGCTCAAATAAGGGGACAGTGGACGGCGGCTACACCTTC. Translated: CASSSNKGTVDGGYTF.

V gene TRBV7-9 combines with J gene TRBJ2-2; D not certain. V was shortened by 2 bases and J by 6 bases, with 10 bases between the two germline ends. CDR1 and CDR2 (germline): SEHNR, FQNEAQ (reference sequence). This CDR3 region has 14 residues. CDR3 residues: CASSLLRGSGELFF. The DNA for the CDR3 is TGTGCCAGCAGCTTACTCCGTGGTTCCGGGGAGCTGTTTTTT.

V usage is TRBV11-2 and J usage is TRBJ2-7; no clear D. The CDR3 sequence is 14 residues long. Per the germline V gene, CDR1 is SGHAT and CDR2 is FQNNGV. Trimming left V 1 base short and J 3 bases short, with 10 bases between. The CDR3 coding sequence is TGTGCCAGCAGCTTAGTTGGCGTAAACTACGAGCAGTACTTC. Its protein product is CASSLVGVNYEQYF.

As to this clonotype: A read error is possible here, since a much larger clone lies one base away. This CDR3 fails to terminate in the conserved phenylalanine or tryptophan, so it likely reflects a read error. The CDR3 region is CASSQGVGAGGTDTQYL. The CDR3 DNA reads TGTGCCAGCAGCCAGGGGGTAGGAGCGGGGGGCACAGATACGCAGTATTTA. J is TRBJ2-3 and V is TRBV3-1; TRBD2 agrees at 8 bases. After removal of 3 bases from V and 1 base from J, the junction contained 9 bases not matched to a gene. CDR3 length: 17 amino acids. CDR1 is LGHDT, CDR2 YNNKEL, per germline (reference sequence).

This clonotype was detected only a few times. V and J are TRBV4-3 and TRBJ1-1; D gene uncertain. From germline, CDR1 is LGHNA and CDR2 YSLEER. Trimming stripped 0 bases from V and 8 bases from J, with 10 bases between. This CDR3 is 13 amino acids long. The CDR3 here is CASSQDLGSEAFF. The CDR3 DNA follows: TGCGCCAGCAGCCAAGATCTAGGGTCCGAAGCTTTCTTT.

This clonotype was observed a handful of times. The chain couples TRBV28 to TRBJ2-7; 12 bases map to TRBD2. The CDR3 sequence is 13 residues long. V gave up 8 bases and J gave up 5 bases; unmatched junction bases: 4. The germline V gene has CDR1 MDHEN and CDR2 SYDVKM. CDR3 DNA: TGTGCCAGCGGACTAGCGGGGTTCGACGAGCAGTACTTC. Translation: CASGLAGFDEQYF. Together with reference TRBV28 and TRBJ2-7, the CDR3 gives the full variable domain: DVKVTQSSRYLVKRTGEKVFLECVQDMDHENMFWYRQDPGLGLRLIYFSYDVKMKEKGDIPEGYSVSREKKERFSLILESASTNQTSMYLCASGLAGFDEQYFGPGTRLTVT.

This clonotype was seen many times. The chain couples TRBV18 to TRBJ2-5; D might be TRBD1 (7 bases). The germline V gene has CDR1 KGHSH and CDR2 LQKENI. CDR3 size: 16 residues. V was trimmed by 1 base and J by 1 base, leaving 13 bases between them. The DNA of the CDR3 is TGTGCCAGCTCACCACTCGCAGGGGGGACCCAAGAGACCCAGTACTTC. Translation gives CASSPLAGGTQETQYF. Drawing the rest from reference TRBV18 and TRBJ2-5, the complete variable domain is NAGVMQNPRHLVRRRGQEARLRCSPMKGHSHVYWYRQLPEEGLKFMVYLQKENIIDESGMPKERFSAEFPKEGPSILRIQQVVRGDSAAYFCASSPLAGGTQETQYFGPGTRLLVL.

The CDR3 loop reads CSVDTAIAYNEQFF. Here the CDR3 DNA reads TGCAGCGTTGATACCGCGATTGCCTACAATGAGCAGTTCTTC. The chain couples TRBV29-1 to TRBJ2-1, with unresolved D. The CDR3 extends over 14 amino acids. Trimming removed 3 bases at V and 2 bases at J, with 11 bases between. Germline CDR1 reads SQVTM; CDR2 reads ANQGSEA.

On this clonotype itself: A much larger clone lies one base from this, so it may be a read error. V is TRBV20-1 and J is TRBJ2-7; TRBD1 aligns across 8 bases. Germline CDR1 DFQATT, CDR2 SNEGSKA (reference sequence). The CDR3 is 14 amino acids. The CDR3 loop reads CSASLAGGPYELYF. The DNA of the CDR3 is TGCAGTGCTAGCCTGGCAGGGGGCCCCTACGAGCTGTACTTC.

This clonotype appeared many times. The chain couples TRBV4-2 to TRBJ1-6, with D maybe TRBD1 (6 bases). The germline V and J ends were trimmed by 2 bases and 0 bases, with 14 bases remaining between them. This CDR3 has 18 amino acids. The germline CDR1 and CDR2 sequences are LGHNA and YNFKEQ. The chain's CDR3 is CASSQHTTGSSYNSPLHF. The DNA for the CDR3 is TGTGCCAGCAGCCAACATACGACAGGTAGCTCCTATAATTCACCCCTCCACTTT.

This clonotype was detected only a few times. V is TRBV29-1 and J is TRBJ2-3; D call uncertain. Trimming pared 5 bases from V and 0 bases from J, leaving 9 bases between. The CDR3 has 13 amino acids. Germline assignment: CDR1 SQVTM and CDR2 ANQGSEA. DNA of the CDR3: TGCAGCGTTAGAGCTTATAGCACAGATACGCAGTATTTT. Residues: CSVRAYSTDTQYF.

This chain joins TRBV12-3 or TRBV12-4 and TRBJ2-2, with a weak D call TRBD1 (6 bases). Between the trimmed V and J ends, which lost 4 bases and 1 base, there was a span of 13 bases. The CDR3 consists of 16 residues. The CDR3 coding sequence is TGTGCCAGCAGTTCGCGATTCAGGGGGAACACCGGGGAGCTGTTTTTT. This codes for CASSSRFRGNTGELFF.